Listed below are T cell receptor beta chains from one sample, sequenced in a study of shared clonotypes between healthy human individuals. The protocol was immunoSEQ multiplex PCR, while the TCRdb copy is restricted to in-frame clones and leaves out a portion. Of a few million clones in the sample, more than 90% are singletons; the top ten hold more than 0.1%. Source material: naive CD4+ T cells sorted from blood. These receptors all stem from a man younger than 30 in good health. CDR3s include the opening cysteine and the closing phenylalanine or tryptophan.

>TRBJ2-7|TRBV23-1
CASSQSDYEQYF
>TRBJ1-1|TRBV5-1
CASSLDTLNTEAFF
>TRBJ1-2|TRBV28
CASSALTGVNGYTF
>TRBJ1-3|TRBV27
CASSPQGAVGNTIYF
>TRBJ2-2|TRBV6-1
CASSEQGAGTGELFF
>TRBJ2-7|TRBV2
CASLTSPNGYEQYF
>TRBJ2-7|TRBV5-1
CASSRALDSYEQYF
>TRBJ2-1|TRBV29-1
CSVAPSDSRGQFF
>TRBJ2-7|TRBV9
CASSALGNEQYF
>TRBJ1-5|TRBV6-1
CASSSDRASNQPQHF
>TRBJ1-2|TRBV19
CASSAPYGTGYTF
>TRBJ2-5|TRBV5-1
CASSLAQVEYQETQYF
>TRBJ2-7|TRBV7-3
CASSSRRGTEQYF
>TRBJ2-1|TRBV2
CASTWVAVNEQFF
>TRBJ2-5|TRBV5-1
CASSFSETQYF
>TRBJ2-6|TRBV5-1
CASNPGQGTSGANVLTF
>TRBJ2-1|TRBV18
CATSIRSPDEQFF
>TRBJ2-2|TRBV9
CASSGPAGGSGELFF
>TRBJ2-1|TRBV4-3
CASSQVPSGRASGYNEQFF
>TRBJ1-4|TRBV10-2
CASSRDSRNEKLFF
>TRBJ1-2|TRBV7-2
CASSLQENYGYTF
>TRBJ1-6|TRBV9
CASSVGPGETNSPLHF
>TRBJ1-3|TRBV5-1
CASSLEGARIGNTIYF
>TRBJ2-2|TRBV6-5
CASSYAVTTGELFF
>TRBJ1-2|TRBV15
CATSRDRTGEDGYTF
>TRBJ2-7|TRBV2
CASSDQGTYEQYF
>TRBJ1-4|TRBV9
CASSATALQEKLFF
>TRBJ2-5|TRBV10-3
CAIRGRQGAAGETQYF
>TRBJ2-7|TRBV7-6
CASSLGSGGSYEQYF
>TRBJ2-1|TRBV7-9
CASSLTGLADYNEQFF
>TRBJ2-2|TRBV7-9
CASSHGQVRGELFF
>TRBJ2-7|TRBV5-1
CASSLDRGIYEQYF
>TRBJ2-7|TRBV7-6
CATGVREQYF